The T cell receptor beta chain described here comes from a study of T cell repertoires in cytomegalovirus infection. Study context: Public TCR beta signatures were indicative of both CMV infection and a matching HLA type.

From the reads, TCRdb called clonotypes with MiXCR, one entry per CDR3 protein. Here the sample spans about 140,000 distinct CDR3 sequences, about 6.3% being singletons. Trimming stripped 2 bases from V and 2 bases from J, with 15 bases between. Germline V CDR1 and CDR2: SGHVS, FQNEAQ. The CDR3 spans 16 residues. The study, taken as a whole, reports: The ex vivo response was dominated by HLA-C-restricted CMV-specific TCR beta clonotypes. CMV carriers having the relevant HLA were flagged by cumulative public TCR beta family frequency.

This clonotype was detected only a few times. The antigen remains undetermined. Sequencing used PBMCs. V and J are TRBV7-8 and TRBJ1-1; possibly TRBD1 for D (6 bases). The TCR was taken from a human donor in good health (CMV status not recorded). Some clones in this sample may be carry-over from other donors' samples. CDR3 residues: CASSLMVGQYNTEAFF. DNA of the CDR3: TGTGCCAGCAGCTTAATGGTCGGACAGTATAACACTGAAGCTTTCTTT.